This TCR beta chain was captured by sequencing in a study of cytotoxic CD8 clonotypes in ibrutinib-treated CLL. The count of this clone is one. TCRdb keeps only in-frame clones here, not all; method: immunoSEQ multiplex PCR. The table includes approximately 45,000 clones, roughly three quarters detected once. Trimming removed 10 bases from V and 3 bases from J, with 13 bases in between. Germline values: CDR1 LNHDA, CDR2 SQIVND (reference sequence). The CDR3 loop spans 13 amino acids. The source of this sequence is a human donor with chronic lymphocytic leukemia. The sample here was PBMCs, taken after 12 months of ibrutinib treatment. The V gene is TRBV19, the J gene TRBJ1-3, with a tentative D call TRBD1 (6 bases). In DNA, the CDR3 is TGTGCCACAGGGGTGCAAATTGGAAACACCATATATTTT. Amino acids: CATGVQIGNTIYF.